Below, 17 T cell receptor beta chains from the same sample are listed, as sequenced in a study of PD-L1 blockade in urothelial cancer. Regarding time point: pretreatment peripheral blood. The method was immunoSEQ multiplex PCR; TCRdb's version includes in-frame clones alone and lacks a portion of them. The sample gives tens of thousands of clones, less than 90% of which show up once; roughly 8.3% is in the top ten. Sample: PBMCs, taken around atezolizumab (anti-PD-L1) treatment. Receptor source: a woman aged 70-85 years with urothelial cancer.

This chain uses TRBV5-1 with TRBJ1-3; D ambiguous. CDR1 is SGHRS, CDR2 YFSETQ, per germline. This CDR3 contains 17 residues. V was trimmed by 0 bases and J by 0 bases, leaving 13 bases between them. The CDR3 loop reads CASSLDWAVGSGNTIYF. The CDR3 coding sequence is TGCGCCAGCAGCTTGGACTGGGCCGTCGGCTCTGGAAACACCATATATTTT.

This clone has only one observation. This chain links TRBV7-6 with TRBJ2-7, with D perhaps matching TRBD1 (6 bases). CDR1 is SGHVS, CDR2 FNYEAQ, per germline. The length of the CDR3 is 15 residues. Deletions cut 5 bases from V and 2 bases from J, with 16 bases between. The CDR3 coding sequence is TGTGCCAGCAGCCCGGGTGCAGGGGCAACCTACGAGCAGTACTTC. This encodes CASSPGAGATYEQYF.

This chain connects TRBV7-2 to TRBJ2-7; TRBD1 aligns across 7 bases. Germline V gene data show CDR1 as SGHTA and CDR2 as FQGNSA. With V trimmed by 1 base and J by 0 bases, 6 bases remained unmatched. CDR3 length: 16 residues. CDR3 in DNA: TGTGCCAGCAGCTTAGAAGGCCCAGGGGGCTCCTACGAGCAGTACTTC. Translated, it gives CASSLEGPGGSYEQYF.

This clone was recorded once. The genes are TRBV12-2 and TRBJ1-1; TRBD1 is taken as the D call from the table, unchecked against the DNA. TRBV12-2 is a listed pseudogene. This CDR3 comprises 19 residues. The CDR3 region has the DNA TGTGCAAGTCGCTTAGCGCGTGGGGAACCGGGACAGGGGATTTCTGAAGCTTTCTTT. It specifies CASRLARGEPGQGISEAFF.

This sequence joins TRBV6-1 and TRBJ2-3; maybe TRBD2 (6 bases). Trimming took 0 bases from V and 4 from J, leaving 14 bases between them. This CDR3 is 16 amino acids long. Germline-derived CDR1 and CDR2 are MNHNS and SASEGT. The CDR3 DNA follows: TGTGCCAGCAGTGAAGCGCGTGGTGGGGGGTCAGATACGCAGTATTTT. It yields the protein CASSEARGGGSDTQYF.

The chain links TRBV27 to TRBJ2-6, with D possibly being TRBD1 (6 bases). This CDR3 has 12 residues. The germline gives CDR1 MNHEY, CDR2 SMNVEV (reference sequence). The CDR3 nucleotides are TGTGCTACAGGGCCCGGGGCCAACGTCCTGACTTTC. This translates into CATGPGANVLTF.

This sequence joins TRBV27 and TRBJ2-7; TRBD2 is a possible D gene (5 bases). V was trimmed by 5 bases and J by 4 bases, leaving 15 bases between them. CDR3 size: 14 residues. CDR1 and CDR2 from the germline V gene are MNHEY and SMNVEV (reference sequence). The CDR3, as DNA: TGTGCCAGCAGTCCATGGGGAGCCATGTACGAGCAGTACTTC. Translation gives CASSPWGAMYEQYF.

This clone was observed a few times. The chain recombines TRBV5-4 with TRBJ2-3; tentatively, D is TRBD1 (5 bases). V was pared by 3 bases and J by 0 bases, with 11 bases between. The CDR3 length is 15 residues. Germline V gives CDR1 SGHNT, CDR2 YYREEE (reference sequence). CDR3 region: CASSSMTVSTDTQYF. CDR3 bases: TGTGCCAGCAGCTCGATGACAGTTAGCACAGATACGCAGTATTTT.

Remarks on this clone: The same CDR3 can be traced to other DNA sequences in this sample. V usage is TRBV5-1 and J usage is TRBJ1-2; 9 bases are a match to TRBD1. Per germline, CDR1 SGHRS and CDR2 YFSETQ. J was trimmed by 5 bases and V by 3 bases; bases with no gene match: 2. The CDR3 has 13 amino acids. The CDR3 loop reads CASSSDRGYGYTF. As DNA, the CDR3 is TGCGCCAGCAGCTCAGACAGGGGGTATGGCTACACCTTC. The full variable domain, completed using reference TRBV5-1 and TRBJ1-2, is KAGVTQTPRYLIKTRGQQVTLSCSPISGHRSVSWYQQTPGQGLQFLFEYFSETQRNKGNFPGRFSGRQFSNSRSEMNVSTLELGDSALYLCASSSDRGYGYTFGSGTRLTVV.

This clone was found once. The rearrangement links TRBV4-1 to TRBJ2-7; D might be TRBD2 (6 bases). V was clipped by 0 bases and J by 6 bases, with 21 bases between them. In germline, CDR1 is MGHRA, CDR2 YSYEKL. CDR3 length: 17 amino acids. The CDR3 nucleotides are TGCGCCAGCAGCCAAGATCCGGTATCCATGGGGGGAGGCGAGCAGTACTTC. Protein product: CASSQDPVSMGGGEQYF.

This chain joins TRBV4-2 and TRBJ2-1; possibly TRBD1 for D (5 bases). V was trimmed by 0 bases and J by 5 bases, leaving 11 bases between them. The V gene's germline CDR1 is LGHNA and CDR2 YNFKEQ. This CDR3 contains 15 residues. CDR3 coding DNA: TGTGCCAGCAGCCAAGAAGGGGCTCGGAACAATGAGCAGTTCTTC. As protein: CASSQEGARNNEQFF.

The chain joins TRBV10-3 to TRBJ2-1, with 10 bases lining up with TRBD1. Unmatched junction bases numbered 7, after V lost 11 bases and J lost 9 bases. Germline values: CDR1 ENHRY, CDR2 SYGVKD. CDR3 length equals 12 residues. CDR3 sequence reads: CASATGGTEQFF. The CDR3 DNA follows: TGTGCCTCTGCGACAGGGGGCACTGAGCAGTTCTTC.

The chain couples TRBV15 to TRBJ1-5, with D perhaps matching TRBD1 (6 bases). Trimming left V 5 bases short and J 2 bases short, with 10 bases between. Germline V lookup: CDR1 LNHNV, CDR2 YYDKDF (reference sequence). The CDR3 sequence is 14 residues long. The CDR3 nucleotides read TGTGCCACCAGCCAGACAGGACGCAATCAGCCCCAGCATTTT. Its translation is CATSQTGRNQPQHF. Full variable domain (outside the CDR3, taken from reference TRBV15 and TRBJ1-5): DAMVIQNPRYQVTQFGKPVTLSCSQTLNHNVMYWYQQKSSQAPKLLFHYYDKDFNNEADTPDNFQSRRPNTSFCFLDIRSPGLGDTAMYLCATSQTGRNQPQHFGDGTRLSIL.

This chain connects TRBV30 to TRBJ1-2, with TRBD1 as a possible D gene (5 bases). Germline V gene sequence: CDR1 GTSNPN, CDR2 SVGIG (reference sequence). This CDR3 is 16 amino acids long. Between the trimmed V and J ends, which lost 1 base and 4 bases, there was a span of 19 bases. The DNA for the CDR3 is TGTGCCTGGAGTGGTTACGCAGGGACTGAGGGCTATGGCTACACCTTC. This gives the protein CAWSGYAGTEGYGYTF.

V and J are TRBV7-9 and TRBJ1-2, with a tentative D call TRBD1 (6 bases). Germline CDR1 is SEHNR and CDR2 is FQNEAQ (reference sequence). V dropped 2 bases and J dropped 4 bases, with 8 bases sitting between them. The CDR3 is made up of 13 amino acids. The CDR3 loop is CASSLTDSYGYTF. DNA of the CDR3: TGTGCCAGCAGCTTAACGGACAGCTATGGCTACACCTTC.

The chain combines TRBV7-9 with TRBJ1-4, with TRBD1 identical over 10 bases. Germline V gives CDR1 SEHNR, CDR2 FQNEAQ (reference sequence). The CDR3 has 15 residues. V dropped 5 bases and J dropped 8; count of bases not matched to a gene: 8. This CDR3 is CASSDRQGAEEKLFF. CDR3 coding DNA: TGTGCCAGCAGCGATCGACAGGGGGCAGAGGAAAAACTGTTTTTT.

The V and J genes are TRBV29-1 and TRBJ1-5, with unresolved D. Germline loops: CDR1 SQVTM, CDR2 ANQGSEA. The CDR3 is 15 amino acids. The V gene lost 4 bases and the J gene lost 0 bases, with 13 bases spanning the gap. The CDR3 sequence is CSVVSGSDSNQPQHF. CDR3 sequence (DNA): TGCAGCGTTGTCTCTGGGAGTGATAGCAATCAGCCCCAGCATTTT.